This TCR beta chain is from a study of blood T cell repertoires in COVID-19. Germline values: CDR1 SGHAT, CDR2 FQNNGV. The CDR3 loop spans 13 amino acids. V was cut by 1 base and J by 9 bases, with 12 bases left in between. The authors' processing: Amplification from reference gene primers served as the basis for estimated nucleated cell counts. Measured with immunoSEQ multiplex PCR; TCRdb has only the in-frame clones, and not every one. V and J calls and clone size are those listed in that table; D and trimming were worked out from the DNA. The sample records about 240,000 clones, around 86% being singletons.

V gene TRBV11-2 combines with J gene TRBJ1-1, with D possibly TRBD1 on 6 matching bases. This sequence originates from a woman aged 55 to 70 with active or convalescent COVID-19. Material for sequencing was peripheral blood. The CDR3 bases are TGTGCCAGCAGCTTAGGAGACAGGTCCCAAGCTTTCTTT. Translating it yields CASSLGDRSQAFF.